These T cell receptor beta chains were read from a single sample in a study of cytomegalovirus exposure and HLA in healthy donors. Clones were sequenced by immunoSEQ multiplex PCR, and TCRdb holds only the in-frame ones, with some missing. The sample shows some 70,000 clones, about 89% of them seen only once. Material for sequencing was PBMCs. These receptors were collected from a woman between 18 and 29 years old in good health and CMV-seronegative. The CDR3 runs from the conserved cysteine through the conserved F or W. A D gene is named only where the DNA matches it firmly. The listing skips clone size in some rows; elsewhere it reads once, few, many or a size class.

clone_size: NA; v_call: TRBV27; d_call: NA; j_call: TRBJ2-1; cdr3_nt: TGTGCCAGCAGTTTACTCGGGGACTGGCAGAATTTCAATGAGCAGTTCTTC; cdr3_aa: CASSLLGDWQNFNEQFF
clone_size: once; v_call: TRBV6-1; d_call: TRBD1; j_call: TRBJ1-1; cdr3_nt: TGTGCCAGCAGGCTTATCGACAGGGTCGCTGAAGCTTTCTTT; cdr3_aa: CASRLIDRVAEAFF
clone_size: NA; v_call: TRBV4-3; d_call: NA; j_call: TRBJ1-6; cdr3_nt: TGCGCCAGCAGCCAAACCCCACAGGAGAGCTCCTATAATTCACCCCTCCACTTT; cdr3_aa: CASSQTPQESSYNSPLHF
clone_size: NA; v_call: TRBV18; d_call: NA; j_call: TRBJ1-5; cdr3_nt: TGTGCCAGCTCACCTCGGACGGGAGATCAGCCCCAGCATTTT; cdr3_aa: CASSPRTGDQPQHF
clone_size: NA; v_call: TRBV6-5; d_call: NA; j_call: TRBJ2-1; cdr3_nt: TGTGCCAGCAGTTACGTAGCGGACTCCTACAATGAGCAGTTCTTC; cdr3_aa: CASSYVADSYNEQFF
clone_size: once; v_call: TRBV20-1; d_call: NA; j_call: TRBJ2-3; cdr3_nt: TGCAGTGCCCCCCGGTCAGATACGCAGTATTTT; cdr3_aa: CSAPRSDTQYF
clone_size: NA; v_call: TRBV7-3; d_call: NA; j_call: TRBJ2-3; cdr3_nt: TGTGCCAGCAGCTTAGTTCTGGGGGCAGGAGATACGCAGTATTTT; cdr3_aa: CASSLVLGAGDTQYF
clone_size: NA; v_call: TRBV7-8; d_call: TRBD1; j_call: TRBJ2-7; cdr3_nt: TGTGCCAGCAGCTTCGCAGGGGGCCGAAGCTCCTACGAGCAGTACTTC; cdr3_aa: CASSFAGGRSSYEQYF
clone_size: NA; v_call: TRBV25-1; d_call: NA; j_call: TRBJ2-7; cdr3_nt: TGTGCCAGCAGTGAATCCGTAAACGAGCAGTACTTC; cdr3_aa: CASSESVNEQYF
clone_size: many; v_call: TRBV4-1; d_call: NA; j_call: TRBJ2-7; cdr3_nt: TGCGCCAGCAGCCAAGACAGGGGTACTAACGAGCAGTACTTC; cdr3_aa: CASSQDRGTNEQYF
clone_size: NA; v_call: TRBV5-4; d_call: NA; j_call: TRBJ2-2; cdr3_nt: TGTGCCAGCAGCGTAGCGAGCAGTTTTGCCGGGGAGCTGTTTTTT; cdr3_aa: CASSVASSFAGELFF
clone_size: NA; v_call: TRBV4-2; d_call: TRBD2; j_call: TRBJ2-3; cdr3_nt: TGTGCCAGCAGCCCCCGAGGACTAGCGGGAACCACAGATACGCAGTATTTT; cdr3_aa: CASSPRGLAGTTDTQYF
clone_size: NA; v_call: TRBV15; d_call: NA; j_call: TRBJ2-2; cdr3_nt: TGTGCCACCAGCAGTGAGGTTGCGGCCGGGGAGCTGTTTTTT; cdr3_aa: CATSSEVAAGELFF
clone_size: few; v_call: TRBV7-8; d_call: NA; j_call: TRBJ2-7; cdr3_nt: TGTGCCAGCAGCTTAGCTTACTACGAGCAGTACTTC; cdr3_aa: CASSLAYYEQYF
clone_size: NA; v_call: TRBV6-4; d_call: TRBD1; j_call: TRBJ2-7; cdr3_nt: TGTGCCAGCAGTGACTCCAATGACAGGGGGAGCTCCTACGAGCAGTACTTC; cdr3_aa: CASSDSNDRGSSYEQYF
clone_size: NA; v_call: TRBV10-3; d_call: TRBD2; j_call: TRBJ2-2; cdr3_nt: TGTGCCATCAGTGGTAGGGAGGGCGGGGAGCTGTTTTTT; cdr3_aa: CAISGREGGELFF
clone_size: NA; v_call: TRBV30; d_call: TRBD2; j_call: TRBJ2-5; cdr3_nt: TGTGCCTGGAGTGTAGGACTAGCGGTCCAAGAGACCCAGTACTTC; cdr3_aa: CAWSVGLAVQETQYF
clone_size: NA; v_call: TRBV27; d_call: TRBD2; j_call: TRBJ2-2; cdr3_nt: TGTGCCAGCAGTCGTCTAGCGGGAGTTAACACCGGGGAGCTGTTTTTT; cdr3_aa: CASSRLAGVNTGELFF
clone_size: NA; v_call: TRBV4-1; d_call: NA; j_call: TRBJ1-1; cdr3_nt: TGCGCCAGCAGCCAACGTGAGGGGAACACTGAAGCTTTCTTT; cdr3_aa: CASSQREGNTEAFF
clone_size: once; v_call: TRBV28; d_call: NA; j_call: TRBJ2-4; cdr3_nt: TGTGCCAGCAGTTCCGCCGGGATAGCCAAAAACATTCAGTACTTC; cdr3_aa: CASSSAGIAKNIQYF
clone_size: NA; v_call: TRBV7-2; d_call: TRBD1; j_call: TRBJ1-2; cdr3_nt: TGTGCCAGCAGCCTGGGACAGGGGGGCTATGGCTACACCTTC; cdr3_aa: CASSLGQGGYGYTF
clone_size: few; v_call: TRBV12-5; d_call: NA; j_call: TRBJ2-4; cdr3_nt: TGTGCTAGTGGTTTGATGGGAAGGGGGACCCCAAACATTCAGTACTTC; cdr3_aa: CASGLMGRGTPNIQYF
clone_size: NA; v_call: TRBV5-1; d_call: TRBD1; j_call: TRBJ1-1; cdr3_nt: TGCGCCAGCGGTCCGACAGGGAGGAACACTGAAGCTTTCTTT; cdr3_aa: CASGPTGRNTEAFF
clone_size: NA; v_call: TRBV4-2; d_call: NA; j_call: TRBJ2-5; cdr3_nt: TGTGCCAGCAGCCAATACACGTCAGAAGAGACCCAGTACTTC; cdr3_aa: CASSQYTSEETQYF
clone_size: NA; v_call: TRBV10-3; d_call: TRBD1; j_call: TRBJ2-5; cdr3_nt: TGTGCCATCAGTGTCAGGACAGGGATGGAGACCCAGTACTTC; cdr3_aa: CAISVRTGMETQYF
clone_size: once; v_call: TRBV9; d_call: NA; j_call: TRBJ1-5; cdr3_nt: TGTGCCAGCAGCGCTGGAACAGGGTTCAATCAGCCCCAGCATTTT; cdr3_aa: CASSAGTGFNQPQHF
clone_size: NA; v_call: TRBV25-1; d_call: TRBD2; j_call: TRBJ2-1; cdr3_nt: TGTGCCAGCAGTTCCCGACTAGCCCTCAATGAGCAGTTCTTC; cdr3_aa: CASSSRLALNEQFF
clone_size: NA; v_call: TRBV29-1; d_call: NA; j_call: TRBJ2-7; cdr3_nt: TGCAGCGTTCGAGGGAACAACGAGCAGTACTTC; cdr3_aa: CSVRGNNEQYF
clone_size: NA; v_call: TRBV7-4; d_call: NA; j_call: TRBJ1-5; cdr3_nt: TGTGCCAGACAGGGATATAGCAATCAGCCCCAGCATTTT; cdr3_aa: CARQGYSNQPQHF
clone_size: once; v_call: TRBV19; d_call: NA; j_call: TRBJ2-1; cdr3_nt: TGTGCCAGTACCTCGCGTCGGGATGTTGGGGAGCAGTTCTTC; cdr3_aa: CASTSRRDVGEQFF
clone_size: NA; v_call: TRBV5-4; d_call: NA; j_call: TRBJ1-2; cdr3_nt: TGTGCCAGCAGCTTGGTGGAGACAGGATATGGCTACACCTTC; cdr3_aa: CASSLVETGYGYTF
clone_size: NA; v_call: TRBV11-1; d_call: NA; j_call: TRBJ1-3; cdr3_nt: TGTGCCAGCCACGGACAGAACTCTGGAAACACCATATATTTT; cdr3_aa: CASHGQNSGNTIYF
clone_size: NA; v_call: TRBV7-2; d_call: NA; j_call: TRBJ1-1; cdr3_nt: TGTGCCAGCAGCTTAGGTACAGGCCTGGGCACTGAAGCTTTCTTT; cdr3_aa: CASSLGTGLGTEAFF
clone_size: once; v_call: TRBV15; d_call: NA; j_call: TRBJ1-5; cdr3_nt: TGTGCCACCAGCAGAGATATCACAGGTTATAGCAATCAGCCCCAGCATTTT; cdr3_aa: CATSRDITGYSNQPQHF
clone_size: NA; v_call: TRBV7-2; d_call: TRBD1; j_call: TRBJ2-7; cdr3_nt: TGTGCCAGCAGCGAGGGACAGGGGTTCTACGAGCAGTACTTC; cdr3_aa: CASSEGQGFYEQYF
clone_size: NA; v_call: TRBV10-2; d_call: NA; j_call: TRBJ1-2; cdr3_nt: TGCGCCAGCAGTGTCGGCTATGGCTACACCTTC; cdr3_aa: CASSVGYGYTF
clone_size: NA; v_call: TRBV11-3; d_call: NA; j_call: TRBJ2-3; cdr3_nt: TGTGCCAGCAGCTTAGCAGGGACAGATACGCAGTATTTT; cdr3_aa: CASSLAGTDTQYF
clone_size: NA; v_call: TRBV28; d_call: TRBD1; j_call: TRBJ1-2; cdr3_nt: TGTGCCAGCAGTTTACTGGGACAGGCGAAAAGGAGGGGCTACACCTTC; cdr3_aa: CASSLLGQAKRRGYTF
clone_size: few; v_call: TRBV7-9; d_call: NA; j_call: TRBJ1-2; cdr3_nt: TGTGCCAGCAGCTCAAATCCGCAAGGGACATTGGGCGGCTACACCTTC; cdr3_aa: CASSSNPQGTLGGYTF
clone_size: NA; v_call: TRBV10-1; d_call: NA; j_call: TRBJ1-2; cdr3_nt: TGCGCCAGCAGTGACGCCGGCTATGGCTACACCTTC; cdr3_aa: CASSDAGYGYTF
clone_size: NA; v_call: TRBV7-9; d_call: TRBD2; j_call: TRBJ2-1; cdr3_nt: TGTGCCAGCAGCTTACAACTAGCGGGCCGAAATGAGCAGTTCTTC; cdr3_aa: CASSLQLAGRNEQFF
clone_size: NA; v_call: TRBV5-1; d_call: NA; j_call: TRBJ2-7; cdr3_nt: TGCGCCAGCAGCCGGGGAGTGGAAGAGCAGTACTTC; cdr3_aa: CASSRGVEEQYF
clone_size: once; v_call: TRBV19; d_call: TRBD1; j_call: TRBJ1-4; cdr3_nt: TGTGCCAGTAGTGCCTTACAGGGGGCAAGAGAAAAACTGTTTTTT; cdr3_aa: CASSALQGAREKLFF
clone_size: NA; v_call: TRBV6-5; d_call: TRBD2; j_call: TRBJ2-3; cdr3_nt: TGTGCCAGCAGGCTAGCGGGGGAGGGAGATACGCAGTATTTT; cdr3_aa: CASRLAGEGDTQYF
clone_size: NA; v_call: TRBV7-3; d_call: TRBD2; j_call: TRBJ2-3; cdr3_nt: TGTGCCAGCAGCTTAGGCGGGAGTATGGGAGATACGCAGTATTTT; cdr3_aa: CASSLGGSMGDTQYF
clone_size: NA; v_call: TRBV30; d_call: TRBD1; j_call: TRBJ1-2; cdr3_nt: TGTGCCTGGGCTACAGGGGCAACACGCAACTATGGCTACACCTTC; cdr3_aa: CAWATGATRNYGYTF
clone_size: NA; v_call: TRBV27; d_call: TRBD2; j_call: TRBJ2-1; cdr3_nt: TGTGCCAGCAGTTCAAGGGGAAGACTAGCGAGCTCCTACAATGAGCAGTTCTTC; cdr3_aa: CASSSRGRLASSYNEQFF
clone_size: NA; v_call: TRBV5-1; d_call: NA; j_call: TRBJ2-7; cdr3_nt: TGCGCCAGCAGCTTACAGGGTTACGAGCAGTACTTC; cdr3_aa: CASSLQGYEQYF
clone_size: NA; v_call: TRBV11-3; d_call: NA; j_call: TRBJ2-2; cdr3_nt: TGTGCCAGCAGCTCCGGACAGTCTCGCGACGGGGAGCTGTTTTTT; cdr3_aa: CASSSGQSRDGELFF
clone_size: NA; v_call: TRBV28; d_call: NA; j_call: TRBJ2-3; cdr3_nt: TGTGCCAGCAGTCACAGTTTCGATAAGCAGTATTTT; cdr3_aa: CASSHSFDKQYF
clone_size: NA; v_call: TRBV28; d_call: NA; j_call: TRBJ2-5; cdr3_nt: TGTGCCAGCGGGGGCAGAGCCAACCAAGAGACCCAGTACTTC; cdr3_aa: CASGGRANQETQYF
clone_size: NA; v_call: TRBV5-5; d_call: NA; j_call: TRBJ2-2; cdr3_nt: TGTGCCAGCAGCTTGGTGGGCAGGGCGAACACCGGGGAGCTGTTTTTT; cdr3_aa: CASSLVGRANTGELFF
clone_size: NA; v_call: TRBV15; d_call: NA; j_call: TRBJ1-2; cdr3_nt: TGTGCCACCAGCAGGGTAAAACTATCAGGGCTCTCTGGCTACACCTTC; cdr3_aa: CATSRVKLSGLSGYTF